The 2 T cell receptor beta chains reported below all come from one sample, sequenced in a study of response to subunit inactivated influenza vaccine. From the RT-PCR reads, TCRdb called clonotypes with MiXCR, one entry per CDR3 protein. The data show roughly 460,000 distinct CDR3 sequences, roughly 11% seen once. Sample: PBMCs from blood, taken about 40 days after vaccination. The source of these receptors is a man aged 50 to 59 who received an inactivated influenza vaccine.

V usage is TRBV28 and J usage is TRBJ2-1; tentative D call: TRBD2 (6 bases). The V and J ends lost 7 bases and 8 bases respectively, with 12 bases between them. CDR1 and CDR2 (germline): MDHEN, SYDVKM. The CDR3 sequence is 12 residues long. In DNA form, the CDR3 reads TGTGCCAGCAATCCGACTAGAGATGAGCAGTTCTTC. Amino acids: CASNPTRDEQFF.

In its sample, this clonotype was seen a few times. The rearrangement uses TRBV12-3 or TRBV12-4 and TRBJ1-5, with a weak D call TRBD1 (5 bases). Deletions cut 3 bases from V and 7 bases from J, with 13 bases between. The CDR3 covers 14 residues. In DNA form, the CDR3 reads TGTGCCAGCAGTTTCGGGGGAGAGCGGCAGCCCCAGCATTTT. As protein: CASSFGGERQPQHF.